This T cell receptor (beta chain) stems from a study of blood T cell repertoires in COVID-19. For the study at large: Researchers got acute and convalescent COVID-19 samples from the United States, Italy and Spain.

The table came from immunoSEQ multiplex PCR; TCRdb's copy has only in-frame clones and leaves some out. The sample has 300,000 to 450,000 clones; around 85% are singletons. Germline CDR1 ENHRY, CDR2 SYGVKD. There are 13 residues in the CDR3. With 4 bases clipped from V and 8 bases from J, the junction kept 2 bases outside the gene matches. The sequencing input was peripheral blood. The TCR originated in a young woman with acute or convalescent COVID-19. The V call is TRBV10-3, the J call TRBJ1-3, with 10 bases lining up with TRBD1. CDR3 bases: TGTGCCATCAGTGGACAGGGGGCGGACACCATATATTTT. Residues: CAISGQGADTIYF.